A single sample is the source of the 10 T cell receptor beta chains below, sequenced in a study of tumor and adjacent non-tumor tissue in lung cancer. The template was RNA from unsorted bulk tissue. The library came from three nested PCR rounds adapted from ARM-PCR protocols. TCRdb recomputed calls from the multiplex PCR reads with MiXCR, one row per CDR3 protein. The table shows about 93,000 distinct CDR3 sequences, with around 64% occurring only once. The sequencing sample was made of lung tumor tissue. The source is a man aged 60-69 years with non-small cell lung cancer.

As for this clonotype: One end of the junction is discordant with germline, which a read error may explain. CDR3 sequence (DNA): TGTGCCAGCACCCGGACTAGCGGGAGTACCAAAAGCTCCTACGAGCACTACTTC. Its protein product is CASTRTSGSTKSSYEHYF. The chain uses TRBV11-2 and TRBJ2-7, with 13 positions matching TRBD2. Per germline, CDR1 SGHAT and CDR2 FQNNGV. The CDR3 spans 18 residues.

In this sample, this clonotype turned up once. At one end the junction does not follow the germline gene, possibly because of a read error. The chain combines TRBV5-5 with TRBJ1-2, with 7 bases fitting TRBD1. The germline CDR1 and CDR2 sequences are SGHKS and YYEKEE (reference sequence). The length of the CDR3 is 16 residues. The CDR3 loop reads CANSSRQGLAQGGYTF. The CDR3 nucleotides read TGTGCCAACAGCTCAAGACAGGGCCTCGCCCAGGGTGGCTACACCTTC.

This clonotype was counted only a few times. It may be a read error: a sequence one base away is much more abundant. V is TRBV6-6 and J is TRBJ2-7; TRBD1 is a possible D gene (7 bases). Deletions cut 6 bases from V and 6 bases from J, with 21 bases between. This CDR3 region has 15 residues. Germline V lookup: CDR1 MNHNY, CDR2 SVGAGI (reference sequence). CDR3 region: CASSPGSQGTREQYF. The CDR3 DNA is TGTGCCAGCAGCCCAGGGTCACAGGGGACTCGCGAGCAGTACTTC.

Regarding this clonotype: One end of the junction is discordant with germline, which a read error may explain. The chain employs TRBV5-6 and TRBJ2-4, with D possibly TRBD2 on 5 matching bases. The germline CDR1 and CDR2 sequences are SGHDT and YYEEEE. This CDR3 has 15 amino acids. The CDR3 nucleotides are TGTGCCAGCAGCTTTTCTAGCAGGACCAAAAACATTCACTACTTC. Residues: CASSFSSRTKNIHYF.

A word on this clonotype: One junction end disagrees with the germline gene, perhaps due to a read error. The CDR3 is CANSLPQVTQYF. Written as DNA, the CDR3 is TGTGCCAACAGCTTGCCCCAAGTGACCCAGTACTTC. The chain carries TRBV5-5 and TRBJ2-5; D is uncertain. From germline, CDR1 is SGHKS and CDR2 YYEKEE (reference sequence). The CDR3 extends over 12 amino acids.

This clonotype has at least ten counts. The chain carries TRBV6-2 or TRBV6-3 and TRBJ2-6, with D perhaps matching TRBD1 (5 bases). Trimming removed 0 bases at V and 2 bases at J, with 11 bases between. CDR1 and CDR2 from the germline V gene are MNHEY and SVGEGT. The CDR3 is 17 amino acids. The CDR3 nucleotides are TGTGCCAGCAGTTACTCGGTGGGGCGCGCTGGGGCCAACGTCCTGACTTTC. It is translated as CASSYSVGRAGANVLTF.

In the case of this clonotype: A read error may account for a junction end that differs from germline. The rearrangement joins TRBV6-6 to TRBJ2-5; D may correspond to TRBD1 or TRBD2 (6 bases each). The CDR3 length is 15 residues. Germline lookup yields CDR1 MNHNY and CDR2 SVGAGI (reference sequence). The CDR3 region is CASTESRGGQDTQYF. In DNA form, the CDR3 reads TGTGCCAGCACCGAAAGCAGGGGAGGCCAAGATACCCAGTACTTC.

A remark on this clonotype: This likely comes from a read error, as the CDR3 has no conserved phenylalanine or tryptophan at its end. This chain joins TRBV12-3 or TRBV12-4 and TRBJ2-1, with 11 bases lining up with TRBD1. This CDR3 is built from 14 residues. The trim removed 5 bases at V and 6 bases at J, leaving 3 bases unmatched. The DNA of the CDR3 is TGTGCCAGCAGTAAGGACAGGGGGCGCAATGAGCAGTTCTGC. As protein: CASSKDRGRNEQFC.

This sequence joins TRBV10-2 and TRBJ1-6, with D perhaps TRBD1 (5 bases). The ends were cut back, 9 bases at V and 7 bases at J, with 13 bases in the middle. Germline CDR1 is WSHSY and CDR2 is SAAADI. The CDR3 loop spans 13 amino acids. CDR3 loop: CASNERDNSPLHF. The CDR3 nucleotides are TGCGCCAGTAATGAAAGGGACAATTCACCCCTCCACTTT.

V is TRBV4-3 and J is TRBJ1-5; D ambiguous. The germline V and J ends were trimmed by 2 bases and 9 bases, with 11 bases remaining between them. CDR1 LGHNA and CDR2 YSLEER come from the germline V gene. The CDR3 totals 13 residues. The CDR3, as DNA: TGCGCCAGCAGCCAATATTGGGATCGGCCCCAGCATTTT. Translation gives CASSQYWDRPQHF.